This TCR beta chain was sequenced during a study of glioma-infiltrating T cells. Across the whole study: Samples included WHO grade II oligodendrogliomas or astrocytomas and initial-diagnosis grade IV glioblastomas.

General study results and limits: Shared blood CDR3 signature motifs marked patients with low tissue-blood divergence.

Trimming cost V 7 bases and J 2 bases, with 11 bases left between them. The CDR3 runs 13 residues. Germline V gene data show CDR1 as MNHEY and CDR2 as SVGEGT. Amplification of TCR alpha and beta CDR3 regions from RNA used iRepertoire nested multiplex PCR. Using its own MiXCR run on the multiplex PCR reads, TCRdb lists one record per CDR3 protein. The sample contains more than 350,000 distinct CDR3 sequences, less than 50% of which appear only once. Remarks on this clonotype: Its antigen is currently unknown. A read error may explain this, as a much larger clone is one base away.

The sequenced sample was glioma tissue, nonneoplastic brain tissue, or PBMCs (not recorded which). This TCR was recovered from a human donor with low-grade glioma or glioblastoma, undergoing nonglioma brain surgery, or in good health (not recorded which). The chain has TRBV6-2 or TRBV6-3 and TRBJ2-5; D is unresolved. In DNA form, the CDR3 reads TGTGCCAGCAATCAGTGGTCTCAAGAGACCCAGTACTTC. Translated: CASNQWSQETQYF.